The T cell receptor (beta chain) described here comes from a study of blood T cell repertoires in COVID-19. Sequenced by immunoSEQ multiplex PCR; TCRdb stores in-frame clones only, minus some. Of 300,000 or so clones detected, 90% appear once; the ten largest clones hold 2.5% to 3.5%. The V end lost 3 bases, the J end lost 1 base, and 10 bases lay between the germline ends. CDR3 length: 15 residues. Per germline, CDR1 SNHLY and CDR2 FYNNEI. Sequences were obtained from peripheral blood. This TCR derives from a woman aged 25 to 45 with COVID-19, enrolled during active disease. The J gene is TRBJ1-5, the V gene TRBV2; no firm D call. Written as DNA, the CDR3 is TGTGCCAGCAGTGATGACTGGATGAGCAATCAGCCCCAGCATTTT. Amino acid sequence: CASSDDWMSNQPQHF.